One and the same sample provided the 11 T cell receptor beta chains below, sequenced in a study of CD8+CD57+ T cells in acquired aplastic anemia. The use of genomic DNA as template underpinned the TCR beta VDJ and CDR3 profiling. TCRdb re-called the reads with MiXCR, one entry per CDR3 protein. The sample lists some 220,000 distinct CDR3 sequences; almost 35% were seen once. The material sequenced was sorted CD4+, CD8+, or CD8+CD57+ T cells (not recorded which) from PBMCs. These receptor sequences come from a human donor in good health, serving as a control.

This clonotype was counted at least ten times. CDR3 protein: CASSSGQFQETQYF. The CDR3 nucleotides read TGTGCCAGCAGCTCGGGACAGTTCCAAGAGACCCAGTACTTC. The rearrangement uses TRBV7-9 and TRBJ2-5; TRBD1 agrees at 7 bases. The CDR3 consists of 14 residues. From germline, CDR1 is SEHNR and CDR2 FQNEAQ (reference sequence). V shed 4 bases and J 1 base; nucleotides not matched to a gene: 3.

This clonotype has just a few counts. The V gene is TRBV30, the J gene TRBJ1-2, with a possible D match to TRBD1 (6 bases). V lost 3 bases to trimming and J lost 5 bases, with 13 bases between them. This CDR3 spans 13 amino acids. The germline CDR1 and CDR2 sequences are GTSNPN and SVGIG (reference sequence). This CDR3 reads CAWRGGRGYGYTF. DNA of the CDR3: TGTGCCTGGAGGGGGGGGCGCGGGTATGGCTACACCTTC.

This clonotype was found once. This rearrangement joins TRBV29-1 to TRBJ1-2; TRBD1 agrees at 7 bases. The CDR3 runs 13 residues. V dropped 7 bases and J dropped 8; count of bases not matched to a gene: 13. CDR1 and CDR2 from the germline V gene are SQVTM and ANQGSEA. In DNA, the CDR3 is TGCAGCGCCCACAGGGGCGGGGGAGAGGGCTACACCTTC. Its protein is CSAHRGGGEGYTF. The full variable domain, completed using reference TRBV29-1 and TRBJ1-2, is SAVISQKPSRDICQRGTSLTIQCQVDSQVTMMFWYRQQPGQSLTLIATANQGSEATYESGFVIDKFPISRPNLTFSTLTVSNMSPEDSSIYLCSAHRGGGEGYTFGSGTRLTVV.

CDR3 in DNA: TGTGCCAGCAGCTTAGTGGGGAACGAGCAGTACTTC. Residues: CASSLVGNEQYF. The genes are TRBV7-8 and TRBJ2-7; no clear D gene. The CDR3 covers 12 residues. V shed 1 base and J shed 5 bases, with 6 bases lying between them. Germline V gives CDR1 SGHVS, CDR2 FQNEAQ. The full variable domain, in which reference TRBV7-8 and TRBJ2-7 provide the parts outside the CDR3, is GAGVSQSPRYKVAKRGQDVALRCDPISGHVSLFWYQQALGQGPEFLTYFQNEAQLDKSGLPSDRFFAERPEGSVSTLKIQRTQQEDSAVYLCASSLVGNEQYFGPGTRLTVT.

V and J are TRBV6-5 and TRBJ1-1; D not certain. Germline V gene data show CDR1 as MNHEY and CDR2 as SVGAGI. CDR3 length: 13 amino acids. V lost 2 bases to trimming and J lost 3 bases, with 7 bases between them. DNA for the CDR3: TGTGCCAGCAGTTACGGGGAAGACACTGAAGCTTTCTTT. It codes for CASSYGEDTEAFF.

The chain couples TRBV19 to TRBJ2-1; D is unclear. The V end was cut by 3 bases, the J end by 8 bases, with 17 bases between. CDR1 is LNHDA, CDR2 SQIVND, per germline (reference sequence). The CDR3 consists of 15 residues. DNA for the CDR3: TGTGCCAGTAGTATTAGTCTAATGCGAAGTGATGAGCAGTTCTTC. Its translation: CASSISLMRSDEQFF.

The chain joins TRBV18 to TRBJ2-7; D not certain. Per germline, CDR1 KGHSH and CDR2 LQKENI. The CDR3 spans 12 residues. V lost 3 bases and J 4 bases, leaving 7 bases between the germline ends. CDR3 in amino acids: CASSPQQYEQYF. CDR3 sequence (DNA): TGTGCCAGCTCACCGCAACAGTACGAGCAGTACTTC.

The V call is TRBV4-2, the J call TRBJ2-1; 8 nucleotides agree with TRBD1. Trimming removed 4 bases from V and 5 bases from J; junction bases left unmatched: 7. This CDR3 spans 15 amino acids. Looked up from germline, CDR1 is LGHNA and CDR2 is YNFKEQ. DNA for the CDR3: TGTGCCAGCAGCCCCCGGACAGGGTTTGACAATGAGCAGTTCTTC. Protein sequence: CASSPRTGFDNEQFF.

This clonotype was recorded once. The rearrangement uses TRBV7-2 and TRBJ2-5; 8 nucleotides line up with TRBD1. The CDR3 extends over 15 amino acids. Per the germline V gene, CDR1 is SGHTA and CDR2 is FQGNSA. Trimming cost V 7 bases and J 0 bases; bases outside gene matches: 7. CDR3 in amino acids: CASTRTGTYQETQYF. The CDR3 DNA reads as TGTGCCAGCACCCGGACAGGGACGTACCAAGAGACCCAGTACTTC.

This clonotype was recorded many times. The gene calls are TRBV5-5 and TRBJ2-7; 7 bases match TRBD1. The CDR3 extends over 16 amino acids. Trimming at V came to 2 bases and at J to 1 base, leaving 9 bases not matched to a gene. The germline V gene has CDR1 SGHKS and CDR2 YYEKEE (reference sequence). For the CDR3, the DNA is TGTGCCAGCAGCTTAGGACAGGAGCGCCTTTCCTACGAGCAGTACTTC. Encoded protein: CASSLGQERLSYEQYF.

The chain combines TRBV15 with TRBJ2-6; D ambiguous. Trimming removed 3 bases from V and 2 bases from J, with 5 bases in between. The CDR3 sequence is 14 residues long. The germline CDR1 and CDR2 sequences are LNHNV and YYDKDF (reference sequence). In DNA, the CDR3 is TGTGCCACCAGCAGCGTACCTGGGGCCAACGTCCTGACTTTC. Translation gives CATSSVPGANVLTF.